The 13 T cell receptor beta chains reported below all come from one sample, sequenced in a study of cytomegalovirus exposure and HLA in healthy donors (dated by TCRdb to 2016 to 2017). Library generation was performed with the immunoSEQ multiplex PCR assay. A mixture of 60 forward primers for TCR Vbeta segments and 13 reverse primers for TCR Jbeta segments was used in the multiplex PCR. Not all clones reach the TCRdb copy of this immuneACCESS table, which keeps in-frame sequences only. Checked studies attribute under half of the gap to unresolved V genes and leave the rest unexplained. The table for this sample lists some 130,000 clones. The ten biggest clones cover about 1.4% of the sample. Sequenced sample: PBMCs. Receptor source: a woman aged 40 to 49 in good health and CMV-seronegative.

This chain uses TRBV4-1 with TRBJ2-3, with 9 bases matching TRBD1. CDR3 size: 16 residues. The junction had 8 bases not matched to a gene; V was cut back by 5 bases and J by 2 bases. Germline CDR1 MGHRA, CDR2 YSYEKL. The CDR3 DNA reads TGCGCCAGCAGCGCACCGGGACAGGGAAACACAGATACGCAGTATTTT. Its protein is CASSAPGQGNTDTQYF.

The rearrangement joins TRBV21-1 to TRBJ2-3; the table's D call, TRBD1, has no DNA check behind it. TRBV21-1 has pseudogene status. The CDR3 extends over 15 amino acids. The CDR3 here is CASSSQGAQTDTQYF. The CDR3 DNA sequence: TGTGCCAGCAGCAGCCAGGGGGCTCAAACAGATACGCAGTATTTT.

V gene TRBV7-3 combines with J gene TRBJ1-3; D might be TRBD1 (6 bases). The V gene's germline CDR1 is SGHTA and CDR2 FQGTGA. The ends were cut back, 5 bases at V and 2 bases at J, with 10 bases in the middle. CDR3 length equals 14 residues. CDR3 region: CASSQGFAGNTIYF. For the CDR3, the DNA is TGTGCCAGCAGCCAGGGGTTCGCTGGAAACACCATATATTTT.

The rearrangement links TRBV19 to TRBJ1-2; D unclear. This CDR3 is built from 11 residues. The V end lost 10 bases, the J end lost 1 base, and 7 bases lay between the germline ends. Germline loops: CDR1 LNHDA, CDR2 SQIVND (reference sequence). This CDR3 reads CATQDNYGYTF. CDR3 bases: TGTGCCACTCAGGATAACTATGGCTACACCTTC.

The chain uses TRBV19 and TRBJ1-5; 10 nucleotides match TRBD1. V shed 3 bases, J shed 7 bases, and the junction held 12 bases outside the gene matches. The CDR3 consists of 17 residues. Germline V gives CDR1 LNHDA, CDR2 SQIVND (reference sequence). For the CDR3, the DNA is TGTGCCAGTAGTATTTACCCGGGACAGGGGATATGGCAGCCCCAGCATTTT. This gives the protein CASSIYPGQGIWQPQHF.

The chain is built from TRBV18 and TRBJ1-1, with 7 bases fitting TRBD1. The CDR3 length is 14 residues. Trimming removed 8 bases from V and 5 bases from J; junction bases left unmatched: 11. CDR1 is KGHSH and CDR2 is LQKENI in the germline V gene. The DNA for the CDR3 is TGTGCCAGCGCCGCCAGGGGGAGAGATACTGAAGCTTTCTTT. As protein: CASAARGRDTEAFF.

The chain joins TRBV12-5 to TRBJ1-1; 7 nucleotides agree with TRBD1. Germline values: CDR1 LGHNT, CDR2 FRNRAP. V lost 3 bases to trimming and J lost 1 base; unmatched junction nucleotides: 14. This CDR3 has 18 amino acids. The CDR3, as DNA: TGTGCTAGTGGTTTTGCCTGGGGCAGGGGGAAATGGAACACTGAAGCTTTCTTT. Protein sequence: CASGFAWGRGKWNTEAFF.

The chain couples TRBV7-6 to TRBJ2-5; D might be TRBD2 (6 bases). Germline loops: CDR1 SGHVS, CDR2 FNYEAQ. The CDR3 runs 14 residues. Trimming cost V 5 bases and J 5 bases, with 15 bases left between them. The DNA of the CDR3 is TGTGCCAGCAGCCCGGCGGGGCTCTCGGAGACCCAGTACTTC. The encoded protein is CASSPAGLSETQYF.

J is TRBJ2-3 and V is TRBV11-3, with D tentatively TRBD1 (6 bases). V was pared by 5 bases and J by 4 bases, with 13 bases between. Germline values: CDR1 SGHNT, CDR2 YENEEA. The CDR3 contains 14 residues. The chain's CDR3 is CASSPRTVPDTQYF. The CDR3, as DNA: TGTGCCAGCAGCCCCAGGACAGTCCCAGATACGCAGTATTTT.

The chain is built from TRBV7-8 and TRBJ1-1, with D perhaps TRBD1 (5 bases). V was pared by 5 bases and J by 4 bases, with 17 bases between. Germline V gene data show CDR1 as SGHVS and CDR2 as FQNEAQ. The CDR3 has 15 residues. CDR3 bases: TGTGCCAGCAGCCCATGGGACTTTAGGGTCACTGAAGCTTTCTTT. It specifies CASSPWDFRVTEAFF.

This rearrangement joins TRBV11-3 to TRBJ2-1; 7 nucleotides agree with TRBD1. The germline V gene encodes CDR1 SGHNT and CDR2 YENEEA. CDR3 length: 14 amino acids. Trimming took 2 bases from V and 7 from J; bases not matched to a gene: 5. DNA for the CDR3: TGTGCCAGCAGCTTACAGGGGGTGGGAAATGAGCAGTTCTTC. Residues: CASSLQGVGNEQFF.

CDR3 protein: CASSLLALGGRNTEAFF. The CDR3 DNA follows: TGTGCCAGCAGTTTATTAGCCCTTGGGGGGAGGAACACTGAAGCTTTCTTT. The chain combines TRBV27 with TRBJ1-1; maybe TRBD1 (5 bases). The V gene's germline CDR1 is MNHEY and CDR2 SMNVEV (reference sequence). This CDR3 region has 17 residues. Between the trimmed V and J ends, which lost 1 base and 1 base, there was a span of 16 bases.

This chain uses TRBV11-2 with TRBJ2-5; TRBD2 matches at 9 bases. Per germline, CDR1 SGHAT and CDR2 FQNNGV. Trimming took 0 bases from V and 7 from J; bases not matched to a gene: 6. There are 15 residues in the CDR3. The CDR3 is CASSLEIAGDGTQYF. CDR3 in DNA: TGTGCCAGCAGCTTAGAGATAGCGGGGGACGGGACCCAGTACTTC.